This TCR beta chain was sequenced during a study of cytomegalovirus exposure and HLA in healthy donors. The V gene end was trimmed by 4 bases and the J gene end by 1 base; junction bases not matched to a gene: 7. Looked up from germline, CDR1 is SGHRS and CDR2 is YFSETQ. The CDR3 consists of 18 residues. TCRdb's table, derived via immunoSEQ multiplex PCR, lists solely in-frame clones and lacks some. The sample includes approximately 100,000 clones, around 93% of them seen just once. What was sequenced was PBMCs. The source is a young woman in good health and CMV-seropositive. The V call is TRBV5-1, the J call TRBJ2-1; 14 bases fit TRBD2. The chain's CDR3 is CASSKGLAGVGSYNEQFF. The DNA for the CDR3 is TGCGCCAGCAGCAAGGGACTAGCGGGAGTGGGGTCCTACAATGAGCAGTTCTTC. Using reference TRBV5-1 and TRBJ2-1 for the parts outside the CDR3, the full variable domain is KAGVTQTPRYLIKTRGQQVTLSCSPISGHRSVSWYQQTPGQGLQFLFEYFSETQRNKGNFPGRFSGRQFSNSRSEMNVSTLELGDSALYLCASSKGLAGVGSYNEQFFGPGTRLTVL.